The 22 T cell receptor beta chains below come from one sample, sequenced in a study of response to subunit inactivated influenza vaccine. TCRdb redid the calling of the RT-PCR reads with MiXCR, one entry per CDR3 protein. Of 650,000 to 700,000 distinct CDR3 sequences in the sample, approximately 14% were seen once. The material sequenced was PBMCs from blood, taken roughly 12 days after vaccination. The receptors derive from a man aged 50-59 years who received an inactivated influenza vaccine.

This clonotype was seen a few times. J is TRBJ2-7 and V is TRBV7-9, with D uncertain. Trimming took off 3 bases at V and 8 bases at J, with 5 bases between the two ends. CDR1 and CDR2 (germline): SEHNR, FQNEAQ (reference sequence). The CDR3 runs to 10 residues. This chain's CDR3 is CASSLEQQYF. The DNA for the CDR3 is TGTGCCAGCAGCTTGGAACAGCAGTACTTC.

This clonotype was recorded at least ten times. The CDR3 spells CASSYSSGTGGGYTF. Here the CDR3 DNA reads TGTGCCAGCAGTTACTCGTCAGGTACCGGAGGGGGCTACACCTTC. The genes are TRBV6-5 and TRBJ1-2; D call uncertain. V was trimmed by 0 bases and J by 8 bases, leaving 16 bases between them. Germline CDR1 is MNHEY and CDR2 is SVGAGI. The CDR3 spans 15 residues.

In its sample, this clonotype was seen a few times. In DNA, the CDR3 is TGTGCCAGCGGCAGGGCAGACGGGGAGCTGTTTTTT. This translates into CASGRADGELFF. This sequence joins TRBV7-2 and TRBJ2-2, with D perhaps TRBD1 (5 bases). This CDR3 contains 12 residues. V lost 8 bases and J lost 7, with 11 bases in between. The germline CDR1 and CDR2 sequences are SGHTA and FQGNSA. The variable domain in full, completed from reference TRBV7-2 and TRBJ2-2, reads GAGVSQSPSNKVTEKGKDVELRCDPISGHTALYWYRQSLGQGLEFLIYFQGNSAPDKSGLPSDRFSAERTGGSVSTLTIQRTQQEDSAVYLCASGRADGELFFGEGSRLTVL.

This clonotype was counted a few times. This chain joins TRBV5-1 and TRBJ2-7; unclear D gene. CDR3 length equals 15 residues. Trimming pared 2 bases from V and 2 bases from J, leaving 14 bases between. Germline V gives CDR1 SGHRS, CDR2 YFSETQ. The CDR3 bases are TGCGCCAGCAGCTTTTCGGGCGCTCTCACCTACGAGCAGTACTTC. It is translated as CASSFSGALTYEQYF.

This clonotype came up a few times. The V gene is TRBV7-9, the J gene TRBJ2-7; 8 bases match TRBD1. Unmatched junction bases numbered 13, after V lost 5 bases and J lost 4 bases. The CDR3 is 16 residues long. Germline V lookup: CDR1 SEHNR, CDR2 FQNEAQ (reference sequence). The CDR3 region is CASSPVFQGAGYEQYF. For the CDR3, the DNA is TGTGCCAGCAGCCCGGTGTTTCAGGGGGCAGGTTACGAGCAGTACTTC.

This clonotype was counted between two and nine times. V is TRBV2 and J is TRBJ2-3; D not resolved. V lost 6 bases and J lost 6, with 16 bases in between. The CDR3 has 14 amino acids. The germline V gene has CDR1 SNHLY and CDR2 FYNNEI. The chain's CDR3 is CASRDPDLRDTQYF. The DNA of the CDR3 is TGTGCCAGCAGGGACCCCGATCTAAGGGATACGCAGTATTTT.

This chain links TRBV2 with TRBJ1-1; 10 bases align to TRBD1. V gave up 6 bases and J gave up 4 bases; unmatched junction bases: 8. CDR3 length: 15 residues. From germline, CDR1 is SNHLY and CDR2 FYNNEI. The CDR3 DNA reads TGTGCCAGCAGCCTAAGACAGGGGGCGGGCACTGAAGCTTTCTTT. Translated: CASSLRQGAGTEAFF.

This clonotype was seen more than once but under ten times. The V gene is TRBV12-3 or TRBV12-4, the J gene TRBJ2-1; TRBD2 agrees at 15 bases. Germline trimming cut 5 bases from V and 9 bases from J; bases unmatched to any gene: 11. The CDR3 runs to 17 residues. The CDR3 here is CASSKRTSGGGAGEQFF. In DNA form, the CDR3 reads TGTGCCAGCAGTAAGAGGACTAGCGGGGGGGGAGCAGGTGAGCAGTTCTTC.

The DNA for the CDR3 is TGTGCCAGCAGCGAACACGCGACAGGGTATTTCACAGATACGCAGTATTTT. As protein: CASSEHATGYFTDTQYF. J is TRBJ2-3 and V is TRBV7-9; 7 bases line up with TRBD1. The CDR3 contains 17 residues. Trimming removed 5 bases from V and 2 bases from J; junction bases left unmatched: 13. The germline V gene has CDR1 SEHNR and CDR2 FQNEAQ (reference sequence).

This clonotype has just a few counts. The chain carries TRBV27 and TRBJ2-1; TRBD2 aligns across 7 bases. The CDR3 extends over 16 amino acids. With V trimmed by 6 bases and J by 3 bases, 11 bases remained unmatched. The germline V gene encodes CDR1 MNHEY and CDR2 SMNVEV (reference sequence). CDR3 residues: CASSVVSGGIYNEQFF. In DNA, the CDR3 is TGTGCCAGCAGCGTCGTCTCGGGGGGAATCTACAATGAGCAGTTCTTC.

V usage is TRBV10-1 and J usage is TRBJ2-5; D not resolved. The CDR3 sequence is 14 residues long. V was trimmed by 0 bases and J by 5 bases, leaving 10 bases between them. Germline-derived CDR1 and CDR2 are WNHNN and SYGVQD (reference sequence). The CDR3 DNA reads TGCGCCAGCAGTGAGTCGAAGCGTCGGGAGACCCAGTACTTC. This gives the protein CASSESKRRETQYF.

This clonotype was detected only a few times. The chain links TRBV6-2 or TRBV6-3 to TRBJ1-4; D is unclear. Trimming took off 2 bases at V and 6 bases at J, with 16 bases between the two ends. The germline CDR1 and CDR2 sequences are MNHEY and SVGEGT. This CDR3 is 16 amino acids long. In nucleotides, the CDR3 is TGTGCCAGCAGTTACGTCAAGGGATTACTCGATGAAAAACTGTTTTTT. This sequence encodes CASSYVKGLLDEKLFF.

This clonotype occurred many times. The V gene is TRBV28, the J gene TRBJ2-3; no firm D call. Germline lookup yields CDR1 MDHEN and CDR2 SYDVKM. Trimming stripped 9 bases from V and 6 bases from J, with 13 bases between. The length of the CDR3 is 12 residues. The CDR3 spells CASSPLRDTQYF. The CDR3 region has the DNA TGTGCCAGTAGTCCGCTCCGGGATACGCAGTATTTT.

The chain joins TRBV11-1 to TRBJ2-1; TRBD2 matches at 7 bases. Looked up from germline, CDR1 is SGHAT and CDR2 is FQDESV (reference sequence). The CDR3 has 18 residues. J was trimmed by 4 bases and V by 5 bases; bases with no gene match: 17. CDR3 region: CASSGGLEVGYLYNEQFF. The CDR3 region has the DNA TGTGCCAGCAGCGGCGGACTAGAGGTGGGGTACCTTTACAATGAGCAGTTCTTC. Drawing the rest from reference TRBV11-1 and TRBJ2-1, the complete variable domain is EAEVAQSPRYKITEKSQAVAFWCDPISGHATLYWYRQILGQGPELLVQFQDESVVDDSQLPKDRFSAERLKGVDSTLKIQPAELGDSAMYLCASSGGLEVGYLYNEQFFGPGTRLTVL.

This clonotype was recorded at least ten times. The rearrangement uses TRBV12-3 or TRBV12-4 and TRBJ2-7; a possible D gene is TRBD1 (5 bases). This CDR3 region has 14 residues. V lost 4 bases to trimming and J lost 3 bases, with 13 bases between them. CDR3 bases: TGTGCCAGCAGTTATCGTCGACAGAGCTACGAGCAGTACTTC. Its protein is CASSYRRQSYEQYF.

This clonotype was observed a handful of times. The chain links TRBV7-2 to TRBJ1-1, with 10 positions matching TRBD1. The V and J ends lost 4 bases and 6 bases, in that order; junction bases with no gene match: 2. Germline values: CDR1 SGHTA, CDR2 FQGNSA. The CDR3 is 13 amino acids. CDR3 loop: CASSWGQGSEAFF. The CDR3 nucleotides are TGTGCCAGCAGCTGGGGACAGGGGTCTGAAGCTTTCTTT. Full variable domain (outside the CDR3, taken from reference TRBV7-2 and TRBJ1-1): GAGVSQSPSNKVTEKGKDVELRCDPISGHTALYWYRQSLGQGLEFLIYFQGNSAPDKSGLPSDRFSAERTGGSVSTLTIQRTQQEDSAVYLCASSWGQGSEAFFGQGTRLTVV.

The rearrangement links TRBV25-1 to TRBJ2-1; D is possibly TRBD2 (6 bases). CDR3 length: 15 residues. CDR1 and CDR2 (germline): MGHDK, SYGVNS. V lost 10 bases and J 0 bases, leaving 16 bases between the germline ends. This CDR3 reads CATQKGLLSYNEQFF. Written as DNA, the CDR3 is TGTGCCACCCAAAAGGGACTCCTCTCCTACAATGAGCAGTTCTTC.

The chain combines TRBV7-9 with TRBJ2-7, with 7 bases that match TRBD1. The CDR3 extends over 17 amino acids. Trimming at V came to 5 bases and at J to 1 base, leaving 14 bases not matched to a gene. Germline assignment: CDR1 SEHNR and CDR2 FQNEAQ (reference sequence). CDR3 coding DNA: TGTGCCAGCAGCGCAGACAGGGTGTTCGTCGCGTCCTACGAGCAGTACTTC. This encodes CASSADRVFVASYEQYF.

This clonotype was recorded once. CDR3 in DNA: TGTGCCAGTAGTTCGCAGTTAGCCAAAAACATTCAGTACTTC. Amino acids: CASSSQLAKNIQYF. The chain links TRBV19 to TRBJ2-4; no definite D call. The germline V and J ends were trimmed by 5 bases and 0 bases, with 8 bases remaining between them. The CDR3 extends over 14 amino acids. Germline CDR1 is LNHDA and CDR2 is SQIVND (reference sequence).

The rearrangement uses TRBV3-1 and TRBJ2-5; D unresolved. The length of the CDR3 is 15 residues. The ends were cut back, 1 base at V and 5 bases at J, with 14 bases in the middle. Germline V gives CDR1 LGHDT, CDR2 YNNKEL (reference sequence). CDR3: CASSQVAYTLETQYF. The CDR3 DNA reads TGTGCCAGCAGCCAAGTTGCCTACACCTTGGAGACCCAGTACTTC.

J is TRBJ2-7 and V is TRBV29-1, with 7 bases identical to TRBD2. Germline V lookup: CDR1 SQVTM, CDR2 ANQGSEA. The CDR3 consists of 15 residues. V lost 6 bases, J lost 2 bases, and 13 bases stayed unmatched. The CDR3 bases are TGCAGCGTCGCTGGGGGGACTACCGGGGCCTACGAGCAGTACTTC. It codes for CSVAGGTTGAYEQYF.

The rearrangement links TRBV5-6 to TRBJ2-7; perhaps TRBD1 as D (6 bases). CDR3 length equals 15 residues. The germline V and J ends were trimmed by 0 bases and 0 bases, with 10 bases remaining between them. Germline CDR1 reads SGHDT; CDR2 reads YYEEEE. CDR3: CASSLGGTFSYEQYF. CDR3 nucleotide sequence: TGTGCCAGCAGCTTGGGAGGGACATTCTCCTACGAGCAGTACTTC.